This TCR beta chain comes out of a study of blood T cell repertoires in COVID-19. CDR1 and CDR2 from the germline V gene are SGHRS and YFSETQ. The V gene lost 4 bases and the J gene lost 1 base, with 11 bases spanning the gap. The CDR3 totals 14 residues. Per the original data handling: Reference gene primer amplification gave estimated nucleated cell counts. Assay: immunoSEQ multiplex PCR; the TCRdb copy retains only in-frame clones and omits some. V, J and clone size are those of that table, while D and trimming were read from the DNA. The sample consists of a few hundred thousand clones, 89% of them appearing once.

This sequence originates from a man aged 18-30 years who had recovered from COVID-19. The J gene is TRBJ1-1, the V gene TRBV5-1; perhaps TRBD1 as D (6 bases). Sequencing input: peripheral blood. CDR3 nucleotide sequence: TGCGCCAGCAGCGGCGGACAGCCGAACACTGAAGCTTTCTTT. This sequence encodes CASSGGQPNTEAFF.